The T cell receptor beta chain under discussion was sequenced for a study of response to subunit inactivated influenza vaccine (dated by TCRdb to the late 2010s). Concerning the study at large: Deep quantitative profiling of the T cell receptor repertoire was used in the study to follow responses to a trivalent subunit inactivated influenza vaccine. Study-wide conclusions, independent of this receptor: It was suggested by the authors that each seasonal influenza vaccination may recruit only a limited number of new T cells.

This clonotype was detected only a few times. The antigen it recognizes is unknown. Base quality data are lacking; no much larger clone is found one base away. Library generation was performed with RT-PCR. Sequencing took place on an Illumina HiSeq 2500. TCRdb redid the processing of the public reads, applying fastp at Q25 and MiXCR, and retained in-frame beta chains. Every distinct CDR3 protein forms one entry, paired with its most common genes and DNA. This sample lists more than 450,000 distinct CDR3 sequences; 11% were detected once. The ten largest clones add up to approximately 11% of the sample. The same data also contributed to another study, on T cells expressing NK-cell markers. As described in the second report: The TCR beta cDNA libraries were made using 5'RACE template switching, a step that added both a universal primer site and unique molecular identifiers. About eight donors provided sorted CD3+CD56+NKG2C+, CD3+CD56+NKG2C- and CD3+CD56-NKG2C+ T-cell subsets, whose TCR beta-chain repertoires were profiled. Seven of the eight sequenced donors were HCMV-seropositive and one was HCMV-seronegative. To restrict sorting to alphabetaTCR-expressing T cells, an anti-gammadeltaTCR antibody was added in several experiments. In over 5 donors, the dominant CD3+CD56+NKG2C+ clonotypes were among the top 10 CD8+ clonotypes and accounted for roughly 1.0-8% of CD8+ T cells. Those dominant clonotypes were again the most abundant among CD3+CD56-NKG2C+ cells in a handful of donors, at about 25-60.1%. Whether the expanded NKG2C-expressing T cell clones were specific for HCMV antigens remained unclear. Randomly selected healthy volunteers, three men and five women, were used as the eight sequenced donors. To determine HCMV serostatus, a commercial ELISA kit was used to detect HCMV-specific IgG in serum. Ficoll density gradient centrifugation was used to isolate peripheral blood mononuclear cells from blood. For several donors, bulk peripheral blood T-cell repertoires were also sequenced from unsorted PBMC. Priming for cDNA synthesis came from the TCR beta constant segment, and two successive PCR amplification steps followed. The libraries were sequenced on Illumina HiSeq 2000/2500, MiSeq or NextSeq, producing 2 x 150 bp reads. MIGEC was used to demultiplex reads and group the reads by UMI, and MiTCR was used to assemble and quantify clonotypes. To remove erroneous sequences, TCR cDNA sequences were retained only when supported by two or more reads. The tcR package was used for downstream repertoire analysis, with clonotypes matched between fractions based on CDR3 nucleotide sequence plus V segment. Antigen specificity was annotated against VDJdb with VDJmatch, allowing one amino acid substitution in CDR3.

Sequenced here: PBMCs from blood, sampled on the day of vaccination. This clonotype was sampled from a man aged 45-65 years who received an inactivated influenza vaccine. Donor details come from another sample of the same person, matched by shared clones.

The CDR3 reads CASSLRTGTNEQFF. The nucleotide sequence is given as TGCGCCAGCAGCTTGAGGACAGGGACGAATGAGCAGTTCTTC. The rearrangement combines TRBV5-1 with TRBJ2-1, and 8 junctional nucleotides match TRBD1. The CDR3 starts with the cysteine, ends with the phenylalanine, and has 14 residues. Only the CDR3 portion is preserved as DNA: 42 bases, with reading frame beginning at the first base. The V end gives up 1 base and the J end 7 bases, leaving 4 bases in the junction not matched to a gene. Looking up the germline V gene yields CDR1 SGHRS and CDR2 YFSETQ.